The TCR beta chain under discussion was sequenced for a study of blood T cell repertoires in COVID-19. At the level of the study: Sources were T cells, B-cell-depleted T cells, or PBMCs; the material itself was cDNA or gDNA.

In germline, CDR1 is SGHTA, CDR2 FQGNSA. The trim removed 4 bases at V and 2 bases at J, leaving 1 base unmatched. The CDR3 runs to 14 residues. The method was immunoSEQ multiplex PCR; TCRdb's version includes in-frame clones alone and lacks a portion of them. Of around 270,000 clones in the sample, around 81% were seen once. The receptor was isolated from a person aged 70 to 85 with COVID-19, enrolled during active disease. What was sequenced was peripheral blood. The chain employs TRBV7-2 and TRBJ2-3, with 9 bases lining up with TRBD2. CDR3 protein: CASSSSGDTDTQYF. CDR3 bases: TGTGCCAGCAGCTCTAGCGGGGACACAGATACGCAGTATTTT.